This is a list of T cell receptor beta chains from one sample in a study of regulatory T cells in long-lasting Graves disease. TCRdb processed the multiplex PCR reads anew with MiXCR; each CDR3 protein has one entry. The table has around 400,000 distinct CDR3 sequences, 23% seen once; the top ten hold approximately 28%. The sample was peripheral blood mononuclear cells (PBMCs), taken when the disease was refractory, from a patient treated with antithyroid drugs. Receptors originate from a female donor with Graves disease. The CDR3 runs from the conserved cysteine through the conserved F or W. A D gene is named only where the DNA matches it firmly.

D gene	V gene	CDR3 protein
NA	TRBV28	CASKKSPVTYEQYF
TRBD1	TRBV3-1	CASSQGGQRKAFF
NA	TRBV9	CASSPGTRSNTEAFF
TRBD1	TRBV7-9	CASSQPQGTNEKLFF
NA	TRBV20-1	CSASRTANTEAFF
TRBD2	TRBV20-1	CSVLLAGAGYEQYF
NA	TRBV20-1	CSARAAGSPWETQYF
NA	TRBV24-1	CATSESGRAETQYF
NA	TRBV6-1	CASGGQADVHF
NA	TRBV11-2	CASSLATGNTIYF
NA	TRBV28	CASSPSRDYGCTF
TRBD2	TRBV30	CAWRSPGLAGAKNIQYF
NA	TRBV6-1	CASSPPGTLQETQYF
TRBD2	TRBV7-3	CASSLTGTSGYEQYF
NA	TRBV11-2	CASSPTGIYEQYF
NA	TRBV5-1	CASSLSPGKELSYIF
NA	TRBV2	CASSESGREGEKLFF
TRBD1	TRBV18	CASSPWDSSGYGYTF
NA	TRBV20-1	CSARVNRNTEAFF
NA	TRBV7-8	CASSLEPREDYGYTF
NA	TRBV12-3/TRBV12-4	CASSSRKTHSYEQYF
NA	TRBV5-4	CASSLTANTGELFF
TRBD1	TRBV29-1	CSVTGRDYGYTF